This record looks at one T cell receptor beta chain sequence and its context. In the authors' methods: The authors estimated nucleated cell counts from reference gene primer amplification. This table comes from immunoSEQ multiplex PCR, and its TCRdb copy is limited to in-frame clones, with some not included. From that table come the V and J calls and clone size; the DNA was used to work out D and trimming. Among more than 90,000 clones listed, about four fifths were seen once. The data belong to a study of blood T cell repertoires in COVID-19. For the study at large: Collection of acute and convalescent COVID-19 samples took place in the United States, Italy and Spain. The analysed material was cDNA or gDNA that came from T cells, B-cell-depleted T cells, or PBMCs.

The CDR3 is made up of 15 amino acids. Germline CDR1 KGHSH, CDR2 LQKENI. Trimming cost V 4 bases and J 6 bases; bases outside gene matches: 5. The genes are TRBV18 and TRBJ2-7; 14 positions agree with TRBD2. Sequencing was done on a sample of peripheral blood. The TCR comes from a woman older than 75 with acute or convalescent COVID-19. In DNA form, the CDR3 reads TGTGCCAGCTCACAGGGGACTAGCGGGAGCGGCGAGCAGTACTTC. It yields the protein CASSQGTSGSGEQYF.